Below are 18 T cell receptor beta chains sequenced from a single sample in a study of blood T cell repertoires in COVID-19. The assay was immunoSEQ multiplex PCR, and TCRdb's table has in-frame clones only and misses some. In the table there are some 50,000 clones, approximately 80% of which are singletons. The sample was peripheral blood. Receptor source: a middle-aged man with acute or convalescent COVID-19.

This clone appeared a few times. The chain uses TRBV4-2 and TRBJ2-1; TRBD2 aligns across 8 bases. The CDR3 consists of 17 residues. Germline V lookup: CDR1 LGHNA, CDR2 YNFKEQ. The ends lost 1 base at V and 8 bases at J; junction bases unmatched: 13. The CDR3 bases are TGTGCCAGCAGCCAAGTGCTAGCGGGTTACCTGGCCGATGAGCAGTTCTTC. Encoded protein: CASSQVLAGYLADEQFF.

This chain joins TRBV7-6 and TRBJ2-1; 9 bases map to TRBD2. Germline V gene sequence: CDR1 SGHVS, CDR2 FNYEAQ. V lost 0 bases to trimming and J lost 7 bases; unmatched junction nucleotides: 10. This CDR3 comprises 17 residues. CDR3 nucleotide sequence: TGTGCCAGCAGCTTAGCTGATCTAGCGGGATCTGGGAATGAGCAGTTCTTC. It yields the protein CASSLADLAGSGNEQFF.

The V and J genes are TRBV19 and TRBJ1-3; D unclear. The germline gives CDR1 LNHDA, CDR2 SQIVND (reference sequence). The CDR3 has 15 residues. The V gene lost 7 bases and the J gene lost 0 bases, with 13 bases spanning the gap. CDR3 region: CASMRVPRSGNTIYF. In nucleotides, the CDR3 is TGTGCCAGTATGAGGGTCCCCCGCTCTGGAAACACCATATATTTT.

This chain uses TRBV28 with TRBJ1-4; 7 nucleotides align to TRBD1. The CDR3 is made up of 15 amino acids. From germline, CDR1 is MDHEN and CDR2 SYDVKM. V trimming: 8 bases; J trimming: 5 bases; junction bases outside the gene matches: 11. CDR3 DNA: TGTGCCAGCCAAAATGGCGGACAGGCGAATGAAAAACTGTTTTTT. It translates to CASQNGGQANEKLFF.

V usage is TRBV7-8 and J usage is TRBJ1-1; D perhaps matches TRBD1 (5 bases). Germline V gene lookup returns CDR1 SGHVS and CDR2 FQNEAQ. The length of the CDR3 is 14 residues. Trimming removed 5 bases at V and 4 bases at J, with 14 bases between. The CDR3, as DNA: TGTGCCAGCAGCCGCGGGGGGGGACTCACTGAAGCTTTCTTT. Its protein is CASSRGGGLTEAFF.

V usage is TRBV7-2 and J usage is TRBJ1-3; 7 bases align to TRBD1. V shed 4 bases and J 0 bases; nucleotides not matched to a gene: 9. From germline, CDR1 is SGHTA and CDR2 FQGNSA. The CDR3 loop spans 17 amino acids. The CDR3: CASSYTGVLSSGNTIYF. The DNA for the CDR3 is TGTGCCAGCAGCTACACAGGGGTTTTGAGCTCTGGAAACACCATATATTTT.

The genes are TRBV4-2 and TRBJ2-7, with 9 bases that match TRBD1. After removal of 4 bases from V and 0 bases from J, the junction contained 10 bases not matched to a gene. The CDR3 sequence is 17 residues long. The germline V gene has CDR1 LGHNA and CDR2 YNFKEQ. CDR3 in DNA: TGTGCCAGCAGCCCAGTGTTTGGGGGACAGGGCTCCTACGAGCAGTACTTC. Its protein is CASSPVFGGQGSYEQYF.

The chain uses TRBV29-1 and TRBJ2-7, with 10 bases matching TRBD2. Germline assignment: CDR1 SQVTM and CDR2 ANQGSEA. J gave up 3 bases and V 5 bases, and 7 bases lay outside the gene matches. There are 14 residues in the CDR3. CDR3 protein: CSVQTLAGVYEQYF. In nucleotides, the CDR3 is TGCAGCGTTCAAACGCTAGCGGGGGTCTACGAGCAGTACTTC.

CDR3 DNA: TGTGCCTGGAGTCTCCTGCTACCAGGGGCCCATGGCTACACCTTC. It encodes CAWSLLLPGAHGYTF. The V gene is TRBV30, the J gene TRBJ1-2; maybe TRBD1 (6 bases). The CDR3 has 15 residues. Germline-derived CDR1 and CDR2 are GTSNPN and SVGIG (reference sequence). Deletions cut 2 bases from V and 6 bases from J, with 19 bases between.

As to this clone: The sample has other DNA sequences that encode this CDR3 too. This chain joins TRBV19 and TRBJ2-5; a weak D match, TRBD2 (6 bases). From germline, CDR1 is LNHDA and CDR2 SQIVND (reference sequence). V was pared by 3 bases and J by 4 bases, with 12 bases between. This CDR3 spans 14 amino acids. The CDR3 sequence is CASSISGGRETQYF. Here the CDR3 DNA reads TGTGCCAGTAGTATTTCCGGGGGACGAGAGACCCAGTACTTC.

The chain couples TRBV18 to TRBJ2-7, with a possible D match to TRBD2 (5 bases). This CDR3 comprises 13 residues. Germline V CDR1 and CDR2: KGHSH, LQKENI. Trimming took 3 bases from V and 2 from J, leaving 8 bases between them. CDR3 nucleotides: TGTGCCAGCTCACCGGACTGGACCTACGAGCAGTACTTC. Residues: CASSPDWTYEQYF.

The CDR3 protein is CASSGTGSNQPQHF. The CDR3 DNA reads TGTGCCAGCAGCGGGACAGGGAGCAATCAGCCCCAGCATTTT. The chain has TRBV7-9 and TRBJ1-5, with TRBD1 matching 9 bases. V lost 5 bases and J lost 1; bases outside the gene matches: 0. The germline CDR1 and CDR2 sequences are SEHNR and FQNEAQ (reference sequence). The CDR3 sequence is 14 residues long. The entire variable domain, with the rest obtained from reference TRBV7-9 and TRBJ1-5, is as follows: DTGVSQNPRHKITKRGQNVTFRCDPISEHNRLYWYRQTLGQGPEFLTYFQNEAQLEKSRLLSDRFSAERPKGSFSTLEIQRTEQGDSAMYLCASSGTGSNQPQHFGDGTRLSIL.

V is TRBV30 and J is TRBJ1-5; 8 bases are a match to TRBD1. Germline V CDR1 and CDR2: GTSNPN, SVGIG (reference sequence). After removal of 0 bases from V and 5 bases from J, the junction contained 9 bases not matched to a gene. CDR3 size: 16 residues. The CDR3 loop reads CAWSVRGRGQDQPQHF. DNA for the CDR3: TGTGCCTGGAGTGTACGGGGCAGGGGGCAAGATCAGCCCCAGCATTTT.

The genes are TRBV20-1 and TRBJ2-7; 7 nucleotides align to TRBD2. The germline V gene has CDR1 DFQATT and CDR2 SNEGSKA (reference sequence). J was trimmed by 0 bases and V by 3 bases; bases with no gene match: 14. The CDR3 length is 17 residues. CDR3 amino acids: CSASSGFDDLSSYEQYF. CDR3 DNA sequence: TGCAGTGCTAGTAGCGGGTTCGACGATCTCAGCTCCTACGAGCAGTACTTC.

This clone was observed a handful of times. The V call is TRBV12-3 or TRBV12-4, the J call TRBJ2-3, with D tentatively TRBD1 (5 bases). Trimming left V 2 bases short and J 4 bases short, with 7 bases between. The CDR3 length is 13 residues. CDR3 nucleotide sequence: TGTGCCAGCAGTTTACAGGGTCCAGATACGCAGTATTTT. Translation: CASSLQGPDTQYF.

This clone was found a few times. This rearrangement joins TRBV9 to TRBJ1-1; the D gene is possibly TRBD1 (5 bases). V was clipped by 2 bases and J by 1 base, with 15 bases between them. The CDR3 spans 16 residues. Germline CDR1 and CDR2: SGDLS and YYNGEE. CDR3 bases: TGTGCCAGCAGCGTCGGGGGTGACATGGGGAACACTGAAGCTTTCTTT. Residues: CASSVGGDMGNTEAFF.

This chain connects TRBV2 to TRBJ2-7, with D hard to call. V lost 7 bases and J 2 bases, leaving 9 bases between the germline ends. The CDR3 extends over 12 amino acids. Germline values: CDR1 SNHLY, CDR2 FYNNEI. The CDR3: CASTEEAYEQYF. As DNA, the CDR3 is TGTGCCAGCACCGAGGAAGCCTACGAGCAGTACTTC.

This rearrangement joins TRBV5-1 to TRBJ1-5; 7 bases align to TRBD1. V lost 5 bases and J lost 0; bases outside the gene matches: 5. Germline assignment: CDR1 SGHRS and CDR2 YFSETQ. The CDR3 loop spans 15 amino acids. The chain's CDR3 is CASRSGTDSNQPQHF. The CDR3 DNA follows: TGCGCCAGCAGGTCCGGGACAGATAGCAATCAGCCCCAGCATTTT.